A single TCR beta chain is shown here with its context. TCRdb analysed the 5' RACE reads with MiXCR anew, one entry per CDR3 protein. Of thousands of distinct CDR3 sequences in the sample, less than 65% were seen once. The memory fraction was CD4+CD45RO+CD25- cells. The receptor was derived from a female donor with breast cancer. Sequenced material: tumor-infiltrating memory CD4+ T cells sorted from the breast tumor. Regarding subset: memory CD4+ T cells, CD4+CD45RO+CD25-.

CDR3 DNA: TGCGCCAGCAGCCAAGATGGCTCGAACACTGAAGCTTTCTTT. The encoded protein is CASSQDGSNTEAFF. The chain uses TRBV4-3 and TRBJ1-1; D is unclear. Trimming left V 0 bases short and J 1 base short, with 6 bases between. The CDR3 contains 14 residues. The germline V gene has CDR1 LGHNA and CDR2 YSLEER.